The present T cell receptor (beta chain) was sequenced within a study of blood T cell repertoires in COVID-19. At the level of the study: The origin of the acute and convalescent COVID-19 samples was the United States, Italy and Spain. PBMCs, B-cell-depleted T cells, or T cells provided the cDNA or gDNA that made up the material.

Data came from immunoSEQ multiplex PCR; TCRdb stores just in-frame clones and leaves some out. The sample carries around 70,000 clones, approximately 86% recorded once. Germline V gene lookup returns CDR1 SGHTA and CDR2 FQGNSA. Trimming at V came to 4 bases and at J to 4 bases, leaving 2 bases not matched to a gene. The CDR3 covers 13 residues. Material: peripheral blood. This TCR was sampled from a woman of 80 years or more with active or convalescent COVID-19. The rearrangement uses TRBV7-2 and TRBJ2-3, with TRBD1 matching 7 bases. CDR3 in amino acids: CASSSQGADTQYF. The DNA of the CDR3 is TGTGCCAGCAGCTCCCAGGGGGCAGATACGCAGTATTTT.